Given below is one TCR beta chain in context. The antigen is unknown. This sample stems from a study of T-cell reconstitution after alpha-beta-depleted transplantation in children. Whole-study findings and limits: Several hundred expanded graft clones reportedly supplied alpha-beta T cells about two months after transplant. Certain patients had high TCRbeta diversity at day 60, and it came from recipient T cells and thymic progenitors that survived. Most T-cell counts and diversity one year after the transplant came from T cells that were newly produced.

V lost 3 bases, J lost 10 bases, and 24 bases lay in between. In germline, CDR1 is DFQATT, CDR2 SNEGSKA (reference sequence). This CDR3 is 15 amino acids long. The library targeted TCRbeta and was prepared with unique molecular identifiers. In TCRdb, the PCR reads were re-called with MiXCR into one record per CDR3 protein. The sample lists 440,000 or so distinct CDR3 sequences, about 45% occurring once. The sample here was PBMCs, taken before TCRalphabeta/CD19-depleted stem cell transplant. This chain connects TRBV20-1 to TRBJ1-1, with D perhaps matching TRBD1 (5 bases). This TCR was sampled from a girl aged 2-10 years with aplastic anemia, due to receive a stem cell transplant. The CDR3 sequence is CSASDGRARGKGAFF. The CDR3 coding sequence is TGCAGTGCTAGTGATGGCAGGGCTCGGGGAAAAGGAGCTTTCTTT.